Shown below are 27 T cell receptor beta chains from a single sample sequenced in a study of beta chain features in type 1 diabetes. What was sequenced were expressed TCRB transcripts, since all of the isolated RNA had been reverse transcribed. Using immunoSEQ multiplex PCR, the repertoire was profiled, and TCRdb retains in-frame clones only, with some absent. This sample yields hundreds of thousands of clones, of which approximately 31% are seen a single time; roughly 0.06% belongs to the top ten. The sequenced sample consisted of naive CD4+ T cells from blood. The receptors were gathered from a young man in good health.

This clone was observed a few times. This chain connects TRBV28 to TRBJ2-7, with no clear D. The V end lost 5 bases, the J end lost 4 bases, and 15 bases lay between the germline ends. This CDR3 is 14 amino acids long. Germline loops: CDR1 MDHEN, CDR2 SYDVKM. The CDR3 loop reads CASSPFKASYEQYF. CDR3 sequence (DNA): TGTGCCAGCAGTCCCTTTAAAGCCTCGTACGAGCAGTACTTC.

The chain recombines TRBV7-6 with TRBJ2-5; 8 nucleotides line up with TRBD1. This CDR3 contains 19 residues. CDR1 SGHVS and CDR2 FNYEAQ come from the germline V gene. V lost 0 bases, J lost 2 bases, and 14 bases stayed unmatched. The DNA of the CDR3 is TGTGCCAGCAGCTTAGCGCCTACGTTAGGACAGGGAGAACAAGAGACCCAGTACTTC. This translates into CASSLAPTLGQGEQETQYF.

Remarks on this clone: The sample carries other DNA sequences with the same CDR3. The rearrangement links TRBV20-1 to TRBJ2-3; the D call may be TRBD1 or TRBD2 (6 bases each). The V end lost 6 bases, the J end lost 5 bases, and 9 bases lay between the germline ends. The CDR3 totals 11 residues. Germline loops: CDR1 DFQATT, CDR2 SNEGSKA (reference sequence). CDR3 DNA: TGCAGTGCCGGAGGGGGAGATACGCAGTATTTT. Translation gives CSAGGGDTQYF.

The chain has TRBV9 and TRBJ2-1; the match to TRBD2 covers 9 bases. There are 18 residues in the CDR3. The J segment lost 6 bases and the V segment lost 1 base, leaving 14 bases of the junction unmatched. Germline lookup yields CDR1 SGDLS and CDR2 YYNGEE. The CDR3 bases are TGTGCCAGCAGCGTATACTTGGGTATAGCGGGAGAGGGCAATGAGCAGTTCTTC. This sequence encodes CASSVYLGIAGEGNEQFF.

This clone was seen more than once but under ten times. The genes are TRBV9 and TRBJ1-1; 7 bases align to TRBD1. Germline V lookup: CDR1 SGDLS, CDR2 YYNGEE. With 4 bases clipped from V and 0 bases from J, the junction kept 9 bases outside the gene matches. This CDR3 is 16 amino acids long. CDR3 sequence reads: CASSPGDRYVNTEAFF. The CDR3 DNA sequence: TGTGCCAGCAGCCCTGGGGACAGATACGTGAACACTGAAGCTTTCTTT.

As DNA, the CDR3 is TGCGCCAGCAGCCCCGGGACGGAAGAGACCCAGTACTTC. This encodes CASSPGTEETQYF. The chain joins TRBV5-1 to TRBJ2-5; D assignment may be TRBD1 or TRBD2 (5 bases each). In germline, CDR1 is SGHRS, CDR2 YFSETQ. This CDR3 has 13 amino acids. Between the trimmed V and J ends, which lost 4 bases and 3 bases, there was a span of 10 bases.

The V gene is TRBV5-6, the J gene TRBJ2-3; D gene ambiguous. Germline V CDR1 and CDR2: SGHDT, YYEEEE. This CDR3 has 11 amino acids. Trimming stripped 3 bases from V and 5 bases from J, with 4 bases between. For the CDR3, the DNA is TGTGCCAGCAGCTGGGGAGATACGCAGTATTTT. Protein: CASSWGDTQYF.

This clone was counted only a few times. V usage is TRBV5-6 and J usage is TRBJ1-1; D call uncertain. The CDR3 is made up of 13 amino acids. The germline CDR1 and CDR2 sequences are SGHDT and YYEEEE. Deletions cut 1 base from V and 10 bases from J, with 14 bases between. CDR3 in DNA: TGTGCCAGCAGCTTGAATCCAGCCATCGGAGCTTTCTTT. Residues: CASSLNPAIGAFF.

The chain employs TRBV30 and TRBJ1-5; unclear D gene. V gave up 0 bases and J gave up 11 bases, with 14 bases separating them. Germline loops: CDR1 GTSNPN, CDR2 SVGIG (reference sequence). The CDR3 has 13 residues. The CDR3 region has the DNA TGTGCCTGGAGTGTAGTCCGCGGAGTGGCCCAGCATTTT. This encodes CAWSVVRGVAQHF.

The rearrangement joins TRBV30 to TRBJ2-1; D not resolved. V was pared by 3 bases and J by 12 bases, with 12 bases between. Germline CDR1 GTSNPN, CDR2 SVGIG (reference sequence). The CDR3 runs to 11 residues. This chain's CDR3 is CAWSRTRLQFF. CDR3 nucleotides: TGTGCCTGGAGCCGGACCCGACTGCAGTTCTTC.

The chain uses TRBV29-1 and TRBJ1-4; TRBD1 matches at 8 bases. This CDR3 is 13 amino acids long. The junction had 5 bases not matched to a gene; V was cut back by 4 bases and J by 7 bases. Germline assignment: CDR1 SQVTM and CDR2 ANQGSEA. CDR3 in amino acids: CSVAQGAFEKLFF. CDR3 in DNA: TGCAGCGTTGCGCAGGGGGCTTTTGAAAAACTGTTTTTT.

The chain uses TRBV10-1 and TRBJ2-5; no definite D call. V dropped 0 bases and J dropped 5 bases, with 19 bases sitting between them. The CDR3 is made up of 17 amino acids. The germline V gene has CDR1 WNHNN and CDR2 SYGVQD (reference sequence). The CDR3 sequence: CASSESINLEEGETQYF. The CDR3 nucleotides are TGCGCCAGCAGTGAGTCGATCAATCTAGAAGAAGGGGAGACCCAGTACTTC.

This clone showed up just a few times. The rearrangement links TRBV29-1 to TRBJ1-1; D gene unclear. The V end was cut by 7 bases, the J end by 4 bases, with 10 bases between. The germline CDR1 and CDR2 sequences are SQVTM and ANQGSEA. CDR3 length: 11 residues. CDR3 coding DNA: TGCAGCGCGGACCGGTCCACTGAAGCTTTCTTT. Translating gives CSADRSTEAFF.

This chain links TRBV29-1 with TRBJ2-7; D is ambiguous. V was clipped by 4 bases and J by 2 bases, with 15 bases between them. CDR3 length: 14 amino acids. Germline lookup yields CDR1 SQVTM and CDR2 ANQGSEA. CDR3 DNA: TGCAGCGTTGTTCGGACGTCGAAACCCTACGAGCAGTACTTC. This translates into CSVVRTSKPYEQYF.

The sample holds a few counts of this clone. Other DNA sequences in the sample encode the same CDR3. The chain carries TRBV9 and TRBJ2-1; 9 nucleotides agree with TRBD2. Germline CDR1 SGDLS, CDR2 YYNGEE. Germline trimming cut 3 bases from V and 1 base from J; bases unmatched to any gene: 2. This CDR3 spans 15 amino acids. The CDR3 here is CASSATSGSYNEQFF. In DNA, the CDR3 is TGTGCCAGCAGCGCGACTAGCGGTTCCTACAATGAGCAGTTCTTC.

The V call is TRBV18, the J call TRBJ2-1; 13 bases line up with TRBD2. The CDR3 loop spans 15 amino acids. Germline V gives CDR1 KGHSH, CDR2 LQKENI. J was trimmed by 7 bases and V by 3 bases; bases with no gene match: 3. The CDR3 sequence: CASSPATSGRNEQFF. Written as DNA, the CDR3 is TGTGCCAGCTCACCTGCGACTAGCGGGAGGAATGAGCAGTTCTTC.

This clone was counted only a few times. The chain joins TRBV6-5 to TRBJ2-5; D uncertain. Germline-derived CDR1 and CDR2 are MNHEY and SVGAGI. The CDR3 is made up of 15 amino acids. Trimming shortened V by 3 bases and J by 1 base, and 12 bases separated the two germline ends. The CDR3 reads CASSYSPIPQETQYF. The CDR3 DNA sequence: TGTGCCAGCAGTTATTCCCCGATCCCCCAAGAGACCCAGTACTTC.

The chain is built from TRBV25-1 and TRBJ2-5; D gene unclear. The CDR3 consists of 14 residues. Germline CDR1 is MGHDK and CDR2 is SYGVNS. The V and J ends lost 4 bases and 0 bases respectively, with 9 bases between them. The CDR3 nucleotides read TGTGCCAGCAGTGGGAGACGATACCAAGAGACCCAGTACTTC. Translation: CASSGRRYQETQYF.

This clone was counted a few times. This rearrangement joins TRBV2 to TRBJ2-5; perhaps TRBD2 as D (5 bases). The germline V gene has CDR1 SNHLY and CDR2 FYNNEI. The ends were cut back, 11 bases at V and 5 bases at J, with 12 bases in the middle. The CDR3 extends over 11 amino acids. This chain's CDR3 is CAGTRWETQYF. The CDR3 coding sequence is TGTGCCGGAACTAGGTGGGAGACCCAGTACTTC.

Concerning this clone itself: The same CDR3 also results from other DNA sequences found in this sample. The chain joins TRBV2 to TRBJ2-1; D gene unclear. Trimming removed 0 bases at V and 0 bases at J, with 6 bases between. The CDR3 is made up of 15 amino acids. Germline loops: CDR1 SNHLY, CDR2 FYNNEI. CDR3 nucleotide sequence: TGTGCCAGCAGTGAAGCAGGTAGCTCCTACAATGAGCAGTTCTTC. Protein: CASSEAGSSYNEQFF. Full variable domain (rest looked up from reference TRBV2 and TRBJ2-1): EPEVTQTPSHQVTQMGQEVILRCVPISNHLYFYWYRQILGQKVEFLVSFYNNEISEKSEIFDDQFSVERPDGSNFTLKIRSTKLEDSAMYFCASSEAGSSYNEQFFGPGTRLTVL.

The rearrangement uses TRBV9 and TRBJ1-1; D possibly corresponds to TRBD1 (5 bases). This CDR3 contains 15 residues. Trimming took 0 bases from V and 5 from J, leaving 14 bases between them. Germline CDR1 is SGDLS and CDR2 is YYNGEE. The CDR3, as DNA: TGTGCCAGCAGCGTAGTCCCAGGGAAGGAGACTGAAGCTTTCTTT. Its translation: CASSVVPGKETEAFF.

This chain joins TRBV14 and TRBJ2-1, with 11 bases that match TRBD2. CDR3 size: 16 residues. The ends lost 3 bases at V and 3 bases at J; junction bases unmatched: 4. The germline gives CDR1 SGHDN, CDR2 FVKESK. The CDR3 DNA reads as TGTGCCAGCAGCCATCTAGCGGGAGGTATCTACAATGAGCAGTTCTTC. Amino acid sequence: CASSHLAGGIYNEQFF.

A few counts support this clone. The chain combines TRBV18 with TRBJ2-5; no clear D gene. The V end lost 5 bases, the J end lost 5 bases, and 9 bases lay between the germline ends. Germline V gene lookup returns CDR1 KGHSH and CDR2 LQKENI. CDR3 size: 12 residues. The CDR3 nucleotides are TGTGCCAGCTCAGAAGTCCGGGAGACCCAGTACTTC. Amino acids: CASSEVRETQYF.

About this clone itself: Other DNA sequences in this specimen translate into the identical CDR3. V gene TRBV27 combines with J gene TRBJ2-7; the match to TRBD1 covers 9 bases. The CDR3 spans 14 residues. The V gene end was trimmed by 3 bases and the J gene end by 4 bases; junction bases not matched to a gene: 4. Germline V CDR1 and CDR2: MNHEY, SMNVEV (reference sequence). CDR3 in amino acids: CASSLGTGSYEQYF. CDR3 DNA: TGTGCCAGCAGTTTGGGGACAGGGTCGTACGAGCAGTACTTC.

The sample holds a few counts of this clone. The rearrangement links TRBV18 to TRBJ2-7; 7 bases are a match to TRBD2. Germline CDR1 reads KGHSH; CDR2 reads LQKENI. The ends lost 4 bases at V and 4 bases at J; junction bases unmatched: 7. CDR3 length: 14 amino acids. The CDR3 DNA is TGTGCCAGCTCACTCATGTCAGCGGGATACGAGCAGTACTTC. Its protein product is CASSLMSAGYEQYF.

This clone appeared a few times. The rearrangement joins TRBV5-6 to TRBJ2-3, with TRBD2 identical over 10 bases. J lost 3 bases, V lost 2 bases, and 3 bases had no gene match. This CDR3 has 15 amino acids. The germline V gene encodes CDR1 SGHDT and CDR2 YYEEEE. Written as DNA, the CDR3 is TGTGCCAGCAGCTTAAGTAGCGGGAGGACAGATACGCAGTATTTT. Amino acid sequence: CASSLSSGRTDTQYF.

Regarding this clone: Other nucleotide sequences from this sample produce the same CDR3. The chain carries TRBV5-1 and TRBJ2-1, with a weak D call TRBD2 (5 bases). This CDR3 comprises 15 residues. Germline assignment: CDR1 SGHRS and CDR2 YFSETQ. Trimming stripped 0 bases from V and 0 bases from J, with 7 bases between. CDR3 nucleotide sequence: TGCGCCAGCAGCTTGGCTGGGAGCTCCTACAATGAGCAGTTCTTC. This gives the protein CASSLAGSSYNEQFF.